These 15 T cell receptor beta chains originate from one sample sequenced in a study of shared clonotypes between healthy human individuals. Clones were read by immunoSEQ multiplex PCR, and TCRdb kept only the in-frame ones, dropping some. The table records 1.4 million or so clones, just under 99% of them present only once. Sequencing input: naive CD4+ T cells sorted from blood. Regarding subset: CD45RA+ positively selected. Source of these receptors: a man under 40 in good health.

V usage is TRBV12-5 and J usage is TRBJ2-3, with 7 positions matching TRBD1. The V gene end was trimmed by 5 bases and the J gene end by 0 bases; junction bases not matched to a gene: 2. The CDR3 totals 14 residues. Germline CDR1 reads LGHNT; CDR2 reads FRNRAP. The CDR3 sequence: CASGPGQSTDTQYF. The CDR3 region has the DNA TGTGCTAGTGGTCCGGGACAGAGCACAGATACGCAGTATTTT.

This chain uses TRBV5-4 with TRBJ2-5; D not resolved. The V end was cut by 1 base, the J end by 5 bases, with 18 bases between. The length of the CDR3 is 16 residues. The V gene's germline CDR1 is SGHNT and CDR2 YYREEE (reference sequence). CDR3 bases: TGTGCCAGCAGCTTGTTTACGGTGGCCTCCCGGGAGACCCAGTACTTC. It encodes CASSLFTVASRETQYF.

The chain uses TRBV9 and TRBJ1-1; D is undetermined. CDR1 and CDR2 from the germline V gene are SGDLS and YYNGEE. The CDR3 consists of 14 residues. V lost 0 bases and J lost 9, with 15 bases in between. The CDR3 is CASSVAAAQNQAFF. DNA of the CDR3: TGTGCCAGCAGCGTAGCGGCGGCACAGAACCAAGCTTTCTTT.

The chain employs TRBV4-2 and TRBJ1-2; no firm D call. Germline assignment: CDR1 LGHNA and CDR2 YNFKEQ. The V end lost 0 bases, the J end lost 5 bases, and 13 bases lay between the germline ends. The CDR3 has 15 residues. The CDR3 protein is CASSQEEGSGYGYTF. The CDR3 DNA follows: TGTGCCAGCAGCCAAGAGGAGGGAAGCGGGTATGGCTACACCTTC.

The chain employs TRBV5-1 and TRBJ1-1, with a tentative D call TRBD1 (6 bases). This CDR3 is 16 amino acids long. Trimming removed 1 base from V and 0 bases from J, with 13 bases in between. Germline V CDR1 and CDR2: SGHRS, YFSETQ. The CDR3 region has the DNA TGCGCCAGCAGCTTGCGGGGGACACCGATGAACACTGAAGCTTTCTTT. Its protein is CASSLRGTPMNTEAFF.

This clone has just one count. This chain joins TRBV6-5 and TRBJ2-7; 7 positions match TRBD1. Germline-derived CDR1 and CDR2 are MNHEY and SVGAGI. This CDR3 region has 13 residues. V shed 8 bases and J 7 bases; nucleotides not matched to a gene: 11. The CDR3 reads CASARDRGQEQYF. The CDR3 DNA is TGTGCCAGCGCAAGGGACCGGGGACAGGAGCAGTACTTC.

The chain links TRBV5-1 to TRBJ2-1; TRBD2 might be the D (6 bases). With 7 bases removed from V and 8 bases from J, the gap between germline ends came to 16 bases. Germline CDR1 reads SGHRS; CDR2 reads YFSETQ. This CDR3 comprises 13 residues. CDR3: CASAGAPGDEQFF. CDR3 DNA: TGCGCCAGCGCCGGGGCCCCGGGGGATGAGCAGTTCTTC.

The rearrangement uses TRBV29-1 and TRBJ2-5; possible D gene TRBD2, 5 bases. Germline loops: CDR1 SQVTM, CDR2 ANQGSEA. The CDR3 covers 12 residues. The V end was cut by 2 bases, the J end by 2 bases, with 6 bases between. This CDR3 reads CSVERDQETQYF. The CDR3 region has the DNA TGCAGCGTTGAACGGGATCAAGAGACCCAGTACTTC.

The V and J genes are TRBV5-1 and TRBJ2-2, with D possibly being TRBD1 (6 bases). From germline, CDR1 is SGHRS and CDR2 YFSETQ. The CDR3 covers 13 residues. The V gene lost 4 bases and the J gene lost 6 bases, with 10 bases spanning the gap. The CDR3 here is CASSPTGSGELFF. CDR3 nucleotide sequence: TGCGCCAGCAGCCCGACAGGTTCCGGGGAGCTGTTTTTT.

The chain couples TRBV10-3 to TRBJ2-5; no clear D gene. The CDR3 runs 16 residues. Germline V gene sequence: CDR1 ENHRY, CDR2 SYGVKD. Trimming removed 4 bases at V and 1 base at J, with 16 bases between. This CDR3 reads CAISGAPRQSQETQYF. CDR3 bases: TGTGCCATCAGTGGGGCTCCACGACAAAGCCAAGAGACCCAGTACTTC.

For the CDR3, the DNA is TGTGCCAGTTGCTCGCGGCATCGCACAGATACGCAGTATTTT. It yields the protein CASCSRHRTDTQYF. The V call is TRBV19, the J call TRBJ2-3; D uncertain. This CDR3 region has 14 residues. CDR1 LNHDA and CDR2 SQIVND come from the germline V gene (reference sequence). The V end lost 8 bases, the J end lost 1 base, and 13 bases lay between the germline ends.

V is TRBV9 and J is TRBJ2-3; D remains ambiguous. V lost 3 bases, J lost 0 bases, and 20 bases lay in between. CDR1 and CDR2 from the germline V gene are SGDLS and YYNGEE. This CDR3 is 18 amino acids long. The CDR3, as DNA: TGTGCCAGCAGCGCCTTCATTTTTGGAGAGGCTAGCACAGATACGCAGTATTTT. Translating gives CASSAFIFGEASTDTQYF.

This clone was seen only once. The CDR3 DNA is TGTGCCAGTAGTATAGAGCGCACAGATACGCAGTATTTT. It translates to CASSIERTDTQYF. The chain employs TRBV19 and TRBJ2-3; D is unresolved. V gave up 0 bases and J gave up 1 base, with 2 bases separating them. CDR1 and CDR2 from the germline V gene are LNHDA and SQIVND (reference sequence). CDR3 length: 13 amino acids.

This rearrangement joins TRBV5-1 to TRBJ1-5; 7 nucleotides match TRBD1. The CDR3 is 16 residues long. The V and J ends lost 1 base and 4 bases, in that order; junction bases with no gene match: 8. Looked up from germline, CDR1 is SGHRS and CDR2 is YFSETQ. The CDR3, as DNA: TGCGCCAGCAGCTTGCGAGGGGGCGAATTTAATCAGCCCCAGCATTTT. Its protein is CASSLRGGEFNQPQHF.

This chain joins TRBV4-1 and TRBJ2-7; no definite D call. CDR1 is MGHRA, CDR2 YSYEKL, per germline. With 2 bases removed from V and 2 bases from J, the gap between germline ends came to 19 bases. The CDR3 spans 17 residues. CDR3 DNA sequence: TGCGCCAGCAGCCAATTTAGTAGATTGACGGAAACCTACGAGCAGTACTTC. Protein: CASSQFSRLTETYEQYF.